This entry describes one T cell receptor (beta chain). Its antigen has not been determined. Within one base of it there is no much larger clone, and no base qualities were kept. The cohort consisted of 670 or so healthy bone marrow donors. All cohort members were sampled while nominally healthy, although unrecorded immune exposures were likely present. The donor tested CMV seropositive, placing the donor among the roughly 300 seropositive members of the cohort. A peripheral blood sample was collected from each donor, and TCR beta sequencing was performed on peripheral blood mononuclear cells. The Qiagen DNeasy Blood Extraction Kit was used to extract genomic DNA from the blood cell samples. The sample belongs to a study of cytomegalovirus exposure and HLA in healthy donors (dated by TCRdb to the late 2010s). In the study overall: In an earlier analysis of 450 to 750 of the donors, around 290 Gb of sequence data and approximately 100 million unique TCR beta sequences from about 190 million T cells were reported. Roughly 290 gigabases of sequencing data and 75 million to 85 million unique TCR sequences made up an early release that covered approximately 620 HLA-typed donors. Of the 300 to 500 genotyped donors, roughly 80% were placed in the genetic ancestry cluster associated with self-reported Caucasian donors. The study aimed to test whether cataloging public T cell receptors could reveal signatures of past pathogen exposure. The T cell repertoires of 666 subjects were profiled by immunosequencing and related to cytomegalovirus serostatus. A separate validation cohort of roughly 120 different subjects was used in addition to the approximately 670-subject first cohort. The study combined high-throughput TCR immunosequencing, statistical association of individual TCRs with disease status, and machine learning to predict cytomegalovirus infection status. In a later analysis, previously published TCR beta repertoires from several hundred donors were re-analyzed and high-resolution HLA genotyping was added so that TCR occurrence patterns could be studied. Rather than using new phenotypic data, the later analysis identified candidate immune exposures from TCR beta sequences and from how often those sequences occurred across donors. To decide whether each TCR beta V gene segment behaved as functional or pseudogenic, an earlier analysis of approximately 620 of the donors relied on high-throughput TCR beta sequencing. Donor age, sex, ethnicity and CMV serostatus were compiled together with the repertoire data. In a later genetic analysis, genome-wide SNP genotypes for about three fifths of the 666 donors were used, and that subset was treated as a discovery cohort. Every repertoire in the discovery cohort had been generated on one and the same sequencing platform. Class I and class II HLA loci were covered by the typing at four-digit resolution. Typing coverage varied by locus: roughly 620-640 donors for A, B, C, DRB1 and DQB1; roughly 520 for DQA1; about 570 for DPA1; about 450 for DPB1. About 5 DR-DQ haplotypes were handled as single units for association and clustering, since linkage in the cohort was strong. On average, roughly 200,000 unique TCR beta nucleotide sequences were sequenced per donor among a few hundred genotyped donors of the cohort, with 15% to 20% of those sequences being non-productive. What the research found in general, with its limitations: At a false discovery rate of 0.05, a later analysis linked 15,000 to 20,000 TCR beta sequences to specific HLA alleles. Linkage disequilibrium might explain the correlated functional status among segregating V segments, but an unknown experimental factor could not be ruled out. In a later analysis, most CMV-associated TCR beta chains were found to appear HLA-restricted, with HLA associations seemingly driven largely by CMV exposure. An earlier analysis of around 500 of the donors showed that most TCR beta V segments appeared in productive rearrangements either about 87% or about 30% of the time, which broadly matched IMGT annotations. The 87-base-pair reads could not distinguish some IMGT-functional V segments, including TRBV6-2 and TRBV6-3, so those segments were excluded. In the study, approximately 160 TCR beta chains were listed as associated with cytomegalovirus. A later analysis found that TCR association rates varied across HLA loci, with DRB1 alleles showing the most associated TCRs and HLA-C alleles the fewest. V-gene and J-gene trimming of TCR beta chains was associated with a missense DCLRE1C variant in a later genetic analysis, and the association was replicated in an independent cohort. According to the authors, the approach could potentially be generalized to other disease states and immunological phenotypes. Strong co-occurrence of HLA alleles, especially DR and DQ, made assigning TCR associations to individual alleles difficult. The earlier analysis of almost 600 of the donors excluded roughly 17 rarely observed V segments, including chromosome 9 orphons, because counts were too low. The cohort was sequenced for TCR beta chains only, and without alpha or paired-chain data the features that could be detected were limited. Most TCR sequences were observed very rarely across donors, whereas some public TCRs were present in many individuals. The classifier was reported to diagnose cytomegalovirus status with high specificity and sensitivity in both the original and validation cohorts. A later analysis found that HLA-associated TCR beta chains were more clonally expanded and had lower generation probabilities than equally common non-associated chains. Sequencing depth was assumed to be roughly uniform across donors in the presence/absence analyses, though that assumption may not hold. A further reported finding was that TCR beta sequences accurately predicted the HLA-A and HLA-B alleles for most subjects in the first cohort. A few of the identified cytomegalovirus-associated TCR beta chains were confirmed in vitro to be specific for cytomegalovirus antigens. Several of the top co-occurrence clusters appeared to be linked to parvovirus B19, influenza, CMV and Epstein-Barr virus, according to a later analysis. Compared with the 666-donor mean, donors in an Asian-associated ancestry cluster had fewer N-insertions in productive TCRs, according to a later genetic analysis. A cluster of highly shared sequence variants was judged likely to be a technical artifact of the sequencing pipeline. For the cohort, immune exposure information was limited to CMV serostatus. Because HLA typing was missing for some donors at each locus, association tests included only the typed subset.

Receptor libraries were prepared by the immunoSEQ multiplex PCR assay. For the multiplex PCR, a mixture combining 60 forward primers for TCR Vbeta segments and 13 reverse primers for TCR Jbeta segments was used. A multiplex PCR assay on genomic DNA amplified the CDR3 region of rearranged TCR beta genes. The Illumina HiSeq System was used to sequence the amplified TCR beta libraries as 87-base-pair reads. Concerning the study's data processing: A later analysis counted approximately 84 million unique TCR beta chains across the 690 or so repertoires, and around 9.9 million of these chains were shared by at least two donors. Raw reads were error-corrected and collapsed into unique sequences with a nearest-neighbor algorithm that merged closely related sequences to remove PCR and sequencing errors. CDR3 sequences were aligned to IMGT reference sequences to assign V, D and J gene segments. For a sequence to be retained, at least a six-nucleotide match to both a V gene segment and a J gene segment was required. A rearrangement was called productive if the CDR3 had no stop codons and remained in frame with V and J, and every other rearrangement was called non-productive. Following IMGT convention, CDR3 was defined as the stretch from the second conserved V-encoded cysteine up to the conserved J-encoded phenylalanine. In an earlier analysis of more than 550 of the donors, sequences lacking an unambiguous match to a single V gene segment were excluded. In an earlier analysis of a few hundred of the donors, V segments were called functional above 56.7% productive rearrangements and were called segregating when the between-donor standard deviation exceeded 5%. A statistical classification framework was built to diagnose cytomegalovirus status from the catalog of TCR beta chain sequences. In a later analysis, V and J genes were assigned by comparing TCR nucleotide sequences against IMGT/GENE-DB human TR gene sequences. The TCRdist pipeline was used in a later analysis to assign CDR3 sequences and most-parsimonious VDJ recombination scenarios. In a later analysis, each TCR beta chain was defined by its CDR3 amino acid sequence together with its V-gene family, and reads without a unique V-gene family were excluded. As a way to deal with suspected cross-contamination and a sequencing artifact, a later analysis dropped approximately 590 nucleotide sequences that were highly shared and had low generation probability. In a later analysis, a clonal expansion index for each public chain was calculated from normalized within-repertoire ranks of inferred template counts. In a later analysis, generation probabilities were computed using a VDJ recombination model fitted to out-of-frame rearrangements, and the results were checked against IGoR. A later analysis scored TCR-TCR, TCR-HLA and TCR-CMV co-occurrence with hypergeometric tests, applying a repertoire-size bias correction to TCR pairs. In a later analysis, false discovery rates were estimated by permuting HLA or CMV assignments 20 times. In a later analysis, co-occurring TCRs were grouped with DBSCAN, and TCRdist sequence similarity was added when clustering was performed within HLA-allele-positive subsets. Repertoires with fewer than 30,000 or more than 120,000 public chains were left out of co-occurrence clustering, as were five repertoires with anomalous nucleotide sharing. The table comes from immuneACCESS by way of TCRdb, which keeps in-frame sequences with V and J called. Part of the clones is missing from these tables; in studies checked, under half for an unresolved V gene and the rest for unknown reasons. V and J calls and clone size are copied from that table; D and trimming were computed from the DNA. The sample table records 150,000 or so clones; 80% of these occur just once. Of the sample, 1% falls within the top ten clones.

CDR1 SGDLS and CDR2 YYNGEE were looked up in the germline V gene. The CDR3 measures 20 amino acids from cysteine to phenylalanine. Only the CDR3 DNA is retained, 60 bases long and in frame from the first base. Unmatched junction bases come to 14, with V trimmed by 4 bases and J by 2 bases. The receptor's source is a woman in her forties or fifties in good health and CMV-seropositive. The sample taken for sequencing was PBMCs. This chain joins TRBV9 to TRBJ2-3, and TRBD2 aligns with 15 junction nucleotides. Here is the DNA: TGTGCCAGCAGCCCCCATAGGTGGACTAGCGGGAGGGGGGACACAGATACGCAGTATTTT. This is translated as CASSPHRWTSGRGDTDTQYF.